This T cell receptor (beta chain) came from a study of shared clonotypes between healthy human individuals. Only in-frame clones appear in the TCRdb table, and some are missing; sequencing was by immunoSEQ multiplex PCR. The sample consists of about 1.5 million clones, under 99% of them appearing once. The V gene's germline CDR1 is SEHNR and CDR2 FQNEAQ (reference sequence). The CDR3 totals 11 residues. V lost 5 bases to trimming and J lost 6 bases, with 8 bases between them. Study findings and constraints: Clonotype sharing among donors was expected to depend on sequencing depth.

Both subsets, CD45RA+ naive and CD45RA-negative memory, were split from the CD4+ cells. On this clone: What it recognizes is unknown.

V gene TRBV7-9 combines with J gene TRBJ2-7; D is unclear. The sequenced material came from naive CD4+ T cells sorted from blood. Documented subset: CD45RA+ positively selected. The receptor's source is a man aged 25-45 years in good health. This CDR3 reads CASSPRSEQYF. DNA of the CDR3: TGTGCCAGCAGCCCCCGGTCCGAGCAGTACTTC.